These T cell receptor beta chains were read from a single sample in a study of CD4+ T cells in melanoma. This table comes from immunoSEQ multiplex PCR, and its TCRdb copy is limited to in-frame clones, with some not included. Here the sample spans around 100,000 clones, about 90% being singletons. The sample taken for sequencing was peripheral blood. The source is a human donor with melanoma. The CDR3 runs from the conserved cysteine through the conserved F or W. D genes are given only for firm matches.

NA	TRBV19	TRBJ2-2	CASKAGTANTGELFF	TGTGCCAGTAAGGCGGGGACAGCGAACACCGGGGAGCTGTTTTTT
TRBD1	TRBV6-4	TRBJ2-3	CASSDSGTGATDTQYF	TGTGCCAGCAGTGACTCCGGGACAGGGGCCACAGATACGCAGTATTTT
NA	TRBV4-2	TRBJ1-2	CASSQDGRGYGYTF	TGTGCCAGCAGCCAAGATGGCAGGGGCTATGGCTACACCTTC
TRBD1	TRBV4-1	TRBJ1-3	CASSQPSPGGHGNTIYF	TGCGCCAGCAGTCAGCCCTCCCCAGGGGGGCATGGAAACACCATATATTTT
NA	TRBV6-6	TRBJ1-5	CASSYSATGLGLQHF	TGTGCCAGCAGTTACTCAGCGACAGGCCTCGGGCTCCAGCATTTT
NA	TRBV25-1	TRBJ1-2	CASSPQGGGGYTF	TGTGCCAGCAGTCCCCAAGGGGGAGGCGGCTACACCTTC
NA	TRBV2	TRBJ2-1	CASSEMRVNEQFF	TGTGCCAGCAGTGAAATGAGGGTGAATGAGCAGTTCTTC
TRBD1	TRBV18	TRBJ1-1	CASSPFGTGNTEAFF	TGTGCCAGCTCACCATTCGGGACAGGGAACACTGAAGCTTTCTTT
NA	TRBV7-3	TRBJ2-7	CASSSSAGTPVGEQYF	TGTGCCAGCAGCTCCAGCGCCGGGACACCCGTTGGGGAGCAGTACTTC
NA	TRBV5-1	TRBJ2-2	CASSTGFRNTGELFF	TGCGCCAGCAGCACGGGGTTCAGGAACACCGGGGAGCTGTTTTTT
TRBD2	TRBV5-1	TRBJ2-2	CASSRTSAHTGELFF	TGCGCCAGCAGCCGGACTAGCGCACACACCGGGGAGCTGTTTTTT
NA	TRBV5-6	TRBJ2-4	CASSLGGLAKNIQYF	TGTGCCAGCAGCCTAGGTGGTCTAGCCAAAAACATTCAGTACTTC
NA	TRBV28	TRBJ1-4	CASSRGVSEKLFF	TGTGCCAGCAGTCGGGGGGTTTCGGAAAAACTGTTTTTT
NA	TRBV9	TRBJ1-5	CASSALGGEGQPQHF	TGTGCCAGCAGCGCCCTGGGGGGGGAGGGGCAGCCCCAGCATTTT